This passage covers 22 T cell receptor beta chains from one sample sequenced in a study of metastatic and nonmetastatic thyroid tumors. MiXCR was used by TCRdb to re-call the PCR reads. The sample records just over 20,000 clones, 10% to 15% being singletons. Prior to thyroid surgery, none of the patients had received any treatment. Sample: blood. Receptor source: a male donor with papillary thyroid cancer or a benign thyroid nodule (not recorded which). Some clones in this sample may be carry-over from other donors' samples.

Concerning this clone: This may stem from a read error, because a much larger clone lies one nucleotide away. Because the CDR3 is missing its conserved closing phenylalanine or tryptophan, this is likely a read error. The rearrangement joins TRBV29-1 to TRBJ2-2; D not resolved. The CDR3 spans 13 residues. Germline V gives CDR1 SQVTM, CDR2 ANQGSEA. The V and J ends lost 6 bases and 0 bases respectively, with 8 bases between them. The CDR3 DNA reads TGCAGCGTCGAAATCCCGAACACCGGGGAGCTGTTTATT. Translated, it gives CSVEIPNTGELFI.

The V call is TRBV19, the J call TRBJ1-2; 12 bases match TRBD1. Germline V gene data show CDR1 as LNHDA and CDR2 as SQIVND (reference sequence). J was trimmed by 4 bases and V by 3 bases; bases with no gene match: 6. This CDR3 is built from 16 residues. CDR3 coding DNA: TGTGCCAGTAGTATGGGGACAGGGGGCAGCGGCTATGGCTACACCTTC. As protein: CASSMGTGGSGYGYTF.

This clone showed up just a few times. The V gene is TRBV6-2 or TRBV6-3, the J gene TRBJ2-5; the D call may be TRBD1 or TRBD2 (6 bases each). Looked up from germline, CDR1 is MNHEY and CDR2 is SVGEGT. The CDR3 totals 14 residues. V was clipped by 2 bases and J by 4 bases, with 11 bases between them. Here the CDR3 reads CASSYGGLVETQYF. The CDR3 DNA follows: TGTGCCAGCAGTTACGGGGGGCTGGTAGAGACCCAGTACTTC.

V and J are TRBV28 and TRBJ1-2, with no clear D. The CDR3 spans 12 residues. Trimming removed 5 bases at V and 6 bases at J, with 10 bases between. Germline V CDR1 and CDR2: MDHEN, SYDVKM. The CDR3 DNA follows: TGTGCCAGCAGTGACTATCTAGATGGCTACACCTTC. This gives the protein CASSDYLDGYTF.

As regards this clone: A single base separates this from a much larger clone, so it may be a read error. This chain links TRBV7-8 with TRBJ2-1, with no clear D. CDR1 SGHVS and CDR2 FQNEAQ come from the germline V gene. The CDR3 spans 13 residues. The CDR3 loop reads CASSLGTVNQQFF. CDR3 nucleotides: TGTGCCAGCAGCCTAGGTACAGTCAATCAGCAGTTCTTC. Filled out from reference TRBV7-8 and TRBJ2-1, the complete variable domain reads GAGVSQSPRYKVAKRGQDVALRCDPISGHVSLFWYQQALGQGPEFLTYFQNEAQLDKSGLPSDRFFAERPEGSVSTLKIQRTQQEDSAVYLCASSLGTVNQQFFGPGTRLTVL.

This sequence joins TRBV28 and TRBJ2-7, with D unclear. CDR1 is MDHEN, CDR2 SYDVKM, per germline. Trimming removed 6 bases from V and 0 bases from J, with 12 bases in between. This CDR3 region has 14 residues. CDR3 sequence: CASSTGRSSYEQYF. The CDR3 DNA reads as TGTGCCAGCAGCACCGGACGGTCCTCCTACGAGCAGTACTTC.

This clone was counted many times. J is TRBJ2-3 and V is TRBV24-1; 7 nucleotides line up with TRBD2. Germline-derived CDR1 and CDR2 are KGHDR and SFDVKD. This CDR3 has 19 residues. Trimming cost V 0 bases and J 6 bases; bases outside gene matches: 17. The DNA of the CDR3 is TGTGCCACCAGTGATTTGCACGTCTCCGCGGGAGTGAGGGTTGATACGCAGTATTTT. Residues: CATSDLHVSAGVRVDTQYF.

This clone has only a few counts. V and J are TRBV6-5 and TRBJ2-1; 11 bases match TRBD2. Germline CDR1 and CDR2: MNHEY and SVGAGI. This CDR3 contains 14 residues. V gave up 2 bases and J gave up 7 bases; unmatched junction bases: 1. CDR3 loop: CASSYGTSGNEQFF. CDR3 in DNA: TGTGCCAGCAGTTACGGGACTAGCGGTAATGAGCAGTTCTTC.

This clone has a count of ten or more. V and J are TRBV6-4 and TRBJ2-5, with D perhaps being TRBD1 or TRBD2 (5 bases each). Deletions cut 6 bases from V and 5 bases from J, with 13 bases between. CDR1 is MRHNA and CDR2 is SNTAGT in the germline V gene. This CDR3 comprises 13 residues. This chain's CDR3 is CASSQGPGETQYF. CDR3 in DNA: TGTGCCAGCAGCCAGGGACCGGGGGAGACCCAGTACTTC.

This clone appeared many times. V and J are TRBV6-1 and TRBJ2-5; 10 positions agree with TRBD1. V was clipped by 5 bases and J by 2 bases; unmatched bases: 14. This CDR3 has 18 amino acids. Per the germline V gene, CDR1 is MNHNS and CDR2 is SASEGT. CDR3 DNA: TGTGCCAGCAGTTCCTTTAACCGGGACAGGGGATATCAAGAGACCCAGTACTTC. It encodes CASSSFNRDRGYQETQYF.

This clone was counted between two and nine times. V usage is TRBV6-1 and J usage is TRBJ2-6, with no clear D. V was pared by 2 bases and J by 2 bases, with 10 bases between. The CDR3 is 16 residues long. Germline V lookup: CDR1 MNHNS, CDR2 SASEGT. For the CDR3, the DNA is TGTGCCAGCAGTGAAAATTCAGGAACTGGGGCCAACGTCCTGACTTTC. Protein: CASSENSGTGANVLTF.

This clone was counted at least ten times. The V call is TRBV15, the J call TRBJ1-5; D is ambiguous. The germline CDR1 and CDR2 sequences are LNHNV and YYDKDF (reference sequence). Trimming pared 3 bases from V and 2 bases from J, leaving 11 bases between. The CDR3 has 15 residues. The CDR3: CATSSWISGNQPQHF. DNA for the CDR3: TGTGCCACCAGCAGTTGGATCTCGGGCAATCAGCCCCAGCATTTT.

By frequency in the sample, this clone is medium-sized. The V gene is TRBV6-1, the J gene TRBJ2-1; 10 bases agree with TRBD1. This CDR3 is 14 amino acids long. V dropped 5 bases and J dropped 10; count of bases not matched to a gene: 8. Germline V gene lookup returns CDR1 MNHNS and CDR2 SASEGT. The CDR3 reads CASSSGTGAGEQFF. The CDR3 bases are TGTGCCAGCAGTTCCGGGACAGGGGCTGGGGAGCAGTTCTTC.

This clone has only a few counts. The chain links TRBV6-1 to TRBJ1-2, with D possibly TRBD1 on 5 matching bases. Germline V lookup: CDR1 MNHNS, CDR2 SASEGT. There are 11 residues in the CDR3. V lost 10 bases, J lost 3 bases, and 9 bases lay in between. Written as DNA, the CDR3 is TGTGCCAACGGGGCAGACTATGGCTACACCTTC. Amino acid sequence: CANGADYGYTF.

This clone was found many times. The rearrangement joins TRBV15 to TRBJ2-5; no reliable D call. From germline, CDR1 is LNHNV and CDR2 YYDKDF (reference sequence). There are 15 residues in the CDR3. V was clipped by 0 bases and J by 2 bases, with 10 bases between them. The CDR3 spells CATSRDRIGQETQYF. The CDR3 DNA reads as TGTGCCACCAGCAGAGATAGGATAGGACAAGAGACCCAGTACTTC.

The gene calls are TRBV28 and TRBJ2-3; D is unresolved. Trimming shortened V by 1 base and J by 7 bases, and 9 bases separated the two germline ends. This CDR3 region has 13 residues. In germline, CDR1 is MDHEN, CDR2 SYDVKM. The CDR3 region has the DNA TGTGCCAGCAGTTTATCTGAAACATATACGCAGTATTTT. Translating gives CASSLSETYTQYF.

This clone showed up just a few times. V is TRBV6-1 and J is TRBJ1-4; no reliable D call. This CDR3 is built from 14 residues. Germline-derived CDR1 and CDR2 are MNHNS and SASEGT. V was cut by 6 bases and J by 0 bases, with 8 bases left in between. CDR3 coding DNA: TGTGCCAGCAGGCCGACTGCAACTAATGAAAAACTGTTTTTT. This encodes CASRPTATNEKLFF.

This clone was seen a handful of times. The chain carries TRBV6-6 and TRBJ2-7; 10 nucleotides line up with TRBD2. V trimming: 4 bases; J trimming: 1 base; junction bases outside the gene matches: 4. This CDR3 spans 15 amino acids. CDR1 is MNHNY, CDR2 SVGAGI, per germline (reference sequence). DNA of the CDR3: TGTGCCAGCAGTTCAGAACTAGCGGGATCCTACGAGCAGTACTTC. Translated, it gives CASSSELAGSYEQYF.

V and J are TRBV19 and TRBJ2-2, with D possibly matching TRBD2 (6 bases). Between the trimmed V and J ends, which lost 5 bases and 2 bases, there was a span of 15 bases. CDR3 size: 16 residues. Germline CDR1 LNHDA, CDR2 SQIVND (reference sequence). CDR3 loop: CASSGTGTLNTGELFF. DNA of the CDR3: TGTGCCAGTAGTGGGACCGGGACTTTAAACACCGGGGAGCTGTTTTTT.

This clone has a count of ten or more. CDR3 DNA sequence: TGTGCCAGCAGTGGACAGGGGGCGGCTAGCGGTCCCTACGAGCAGTACTTC. Translation: CASSGQGAASGPYEQYF. V is TRBV7-2 and J is TRBJ2-7; 11 bases are a match to TRBD1. Trimming removed 6 bases from V and 2 bases from J; junction bases left unmatched: 12. This CDR3 comprises 17 residues. Germline lookup yields CDR1 SGHTA and CDR2 FQGNSA.

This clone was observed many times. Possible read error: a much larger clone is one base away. The CDR3 spells CASSTTGDTEAFF. Written as DNA, the CDR3 is TGTGCCAGTAGTACCACAGGGGACACTGAAGCTTTCTTT. The rearrangement uses TRBV19 and TRBJ1-1, with 7 bases that match TRBD1. The CDR3 spans 13 residues. V trimming: 4 bases; J trimming: 3 bases; junction bases outside the gene matches: 2. CDR1 is LNHDA, CDR2 SQIVND, per germline (reference sequence).

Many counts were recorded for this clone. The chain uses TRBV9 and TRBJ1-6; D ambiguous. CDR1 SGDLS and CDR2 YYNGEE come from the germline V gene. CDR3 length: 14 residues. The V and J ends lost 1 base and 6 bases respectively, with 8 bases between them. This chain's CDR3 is CASSVNSFNSPLHF. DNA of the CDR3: TGTGCCAGCAGCGTAAACAGTTTTAATTCACCCCTCCACTTT.